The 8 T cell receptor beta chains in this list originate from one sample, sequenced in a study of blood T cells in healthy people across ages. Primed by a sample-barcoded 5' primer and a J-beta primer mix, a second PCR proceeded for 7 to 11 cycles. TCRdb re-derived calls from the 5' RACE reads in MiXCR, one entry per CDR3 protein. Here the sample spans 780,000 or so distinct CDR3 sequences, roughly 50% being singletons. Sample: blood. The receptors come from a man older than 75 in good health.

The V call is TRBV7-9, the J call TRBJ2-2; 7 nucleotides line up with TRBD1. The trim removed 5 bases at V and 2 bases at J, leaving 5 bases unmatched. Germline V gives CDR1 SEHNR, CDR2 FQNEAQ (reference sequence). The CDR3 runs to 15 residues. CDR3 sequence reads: CASSPDRINTGELFF. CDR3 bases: TGTGCCAGCAGCCCGGACAGGATCAACACCGGGGAGCTGTTTTTT.

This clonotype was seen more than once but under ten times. The CDR3 sequence is CASSTEGLAVTDTQYF. DNA of the CDR3: TGTGCCAGCAGTACTGAGGGGCTAGCGGTCACAGATACGCAGTATTTT. The rearrangement uses TRBV2 and TRBJ2-3; 7 bases align to TRBD2. With 5 bases clipped from V and 2 bases from J, the junction kept 10 bases outside the gene matches. The CDR3 consists of 16 residues. CDR1 is SNHLY and CDR2 is FYNNEI in the germline V gene.

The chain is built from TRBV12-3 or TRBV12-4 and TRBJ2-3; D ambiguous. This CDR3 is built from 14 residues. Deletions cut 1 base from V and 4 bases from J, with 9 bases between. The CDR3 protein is CASSLGPSADTQYF. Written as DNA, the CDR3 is TGTGCCAGCAGTTTAGGGCCAAGCGCAGATACGCAGTATTTT.

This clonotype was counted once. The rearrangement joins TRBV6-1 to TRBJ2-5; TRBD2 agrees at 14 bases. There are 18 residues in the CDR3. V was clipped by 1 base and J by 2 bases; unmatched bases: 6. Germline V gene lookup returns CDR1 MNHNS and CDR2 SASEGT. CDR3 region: CASSEGGLAGVGQETQYF. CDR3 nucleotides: TGTGCCAGCAGTGAAGGGGGACTAGCGGGAGTGGGGCAAGAGACCCAGTACTTC.

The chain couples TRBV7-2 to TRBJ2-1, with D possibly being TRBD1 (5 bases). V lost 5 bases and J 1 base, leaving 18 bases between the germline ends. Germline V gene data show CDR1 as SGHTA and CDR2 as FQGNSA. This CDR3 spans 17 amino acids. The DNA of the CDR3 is TGTGCCAGCAGCCCCGGCAGGGTGGCGGCGTCCTACAATGAGCAGTTCTTC. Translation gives CASSPGRVAASYNEQFF.

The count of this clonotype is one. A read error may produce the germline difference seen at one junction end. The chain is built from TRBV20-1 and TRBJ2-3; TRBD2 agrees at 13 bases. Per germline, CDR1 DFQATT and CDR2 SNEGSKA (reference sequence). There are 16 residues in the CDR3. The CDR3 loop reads CIATQLAGGSTDMQYF. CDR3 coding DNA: TGCATTGCTACCCAACTAGCGGGAGGGAGCACAGATATGCAGTATTTT.

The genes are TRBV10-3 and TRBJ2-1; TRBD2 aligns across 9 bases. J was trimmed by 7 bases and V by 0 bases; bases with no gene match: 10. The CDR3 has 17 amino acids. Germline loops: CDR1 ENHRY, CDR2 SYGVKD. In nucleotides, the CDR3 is TGTGCCATCAGTGAGTCGGGTCCCAGCGGGAGGACAAATGAGCAGTTCTTC. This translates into CAISESGPSGRTNEQFF.

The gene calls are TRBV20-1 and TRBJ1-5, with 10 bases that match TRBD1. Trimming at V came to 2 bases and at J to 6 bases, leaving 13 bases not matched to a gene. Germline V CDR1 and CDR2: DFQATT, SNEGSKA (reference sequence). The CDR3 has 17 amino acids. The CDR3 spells CSARLRPGQGSSQPQHF. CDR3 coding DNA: TGCAGTGCTAGATTGAGACCGGGACAGGGGTCATCTCAGCCCCAGCATTTT.